This T cell receptor beta chain was identified during a study of tumor-infiltrating lymphocytes in localized non-small cell lung cancer listed by TCRdb under 2021. About the investigation overall: Several histologies were represented in the cohort, which also included both smokers and never-smokers as well as patients whose samples were collected after neoadjuvant chemotherapy. Resected tumor tissue and uninvolved lung tissue described as non-adjacent to the tumor were contributed by each patient, with both tissues obtained from the same patient. TCR sequencing was one of several integrated assays, alongside flow cytometry, multiplex immunofluorescence, RNA-seq, exome sequencing and proteomics, applied to the same patients. In total, the ICON cohort was made up of over a hundred surgical patients who had localized non-small cell lung cancer and whose tumors were resected. A total of fewer than 60 patients were included in the paired tumor versus uninvolved lung comparison of immunoSEQ T-cell fraction. Broader findings and caveats from the paper: In line with immunofluorescence CD3 counts, TCRbeta sequencing supported higher T cell infiltration in tumors compared with uninvolved lung tissue. Because different assays used different pieces of the same tissue, technical variation could not be distinguished from intratumor heterogeneity. Assay coverage varied across patients depending on available tissue quantity, so only a subset of the cohort had TCR sequencing. Recurrence-free survival showed no association with tumor T-cell fraction measured by TCR sequencing (p = 0.61). TCR-derived T-cell fraction did not differ between the flow cytometry-defined immunotypes IM1 (good prognosis) and IM2 (poor prognosis).

Enrollment in ICON was initiated in 2016, and the last patient was enrolled in 2018. In a subcohort of about 76 patients, fresh tumor and matched uninvolved tissue were collected for in-depth immune analyses, with TCR sequencing among those analyses. DNA for TCR sequencing was isolated from bulk tissue, and no cell sorting was done. The T-cell fraction in tumor and uninvolved lung tissue was obtained from TCR sequencing using the immunoSEQ assay. As for how the authors treated the data: For survival analysis, patients were split into high (upper tertile) and low (lower two tertiles) T-cell fraction groups and compared by log-rank test. A signed-rank test was used to test paired tumor versus uninvolved lung differences in T-cell fraction. TCRdb re-hosts the immuneACCESS table, in-frame sequences only. Its copies lack some clones; in the studies checked, an unresolved V gene accounts for under half of them, and the cause for the rest is not known. Clonal size and the V and J genes are those of that table, whereas D and trimming came from the DNA. For this sample the table gives 15,000 to 20,000 clones, of which roughly three quarters were detected only once. About 9.1% of the sample rests with the top ten.

Points on this clone: The specificity of this receptor is unknown. Base qualities were left out, and no much larger clone turns up one base away.

The germline V gene (reference sequence) specifies LNHNV as CDR1 and YYDKDF as CDR2. The junction carries 6 bases between V and J, which are trimmed by 0 bases and 4 bases respectively. From the cysteine up to the phenylalanine, the CDR3 has a length of 13 residues. The kept DNA is CDR3 alone, 39 bases in frame from the first base. The chain is made from TRBV15 and TRBJ1-2; no D gene can be assigned with confidence. Sequencing was carried out using lung tumor tissue. The source is a human donor with non-small cell lung cancer. The CDR3 is CATSREPPYGYTF. At the DNA level, the sequence is TGTGCCACCAGCAGAGAGCCACCCTATGGCTACACCTTC.